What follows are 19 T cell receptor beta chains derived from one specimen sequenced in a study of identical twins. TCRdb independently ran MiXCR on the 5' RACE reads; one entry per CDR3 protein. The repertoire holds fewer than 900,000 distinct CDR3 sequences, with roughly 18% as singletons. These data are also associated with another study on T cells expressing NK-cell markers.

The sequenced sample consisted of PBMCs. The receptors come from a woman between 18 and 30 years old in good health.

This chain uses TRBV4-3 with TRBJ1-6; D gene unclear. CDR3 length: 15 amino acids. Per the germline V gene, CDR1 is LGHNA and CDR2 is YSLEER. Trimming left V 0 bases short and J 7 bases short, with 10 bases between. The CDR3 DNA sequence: TGCGCCAGCAGCCAAGAATGGTCCCCAAATTCACCCCTCCACTTT. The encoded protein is CASSQEWSPNSPLHF.

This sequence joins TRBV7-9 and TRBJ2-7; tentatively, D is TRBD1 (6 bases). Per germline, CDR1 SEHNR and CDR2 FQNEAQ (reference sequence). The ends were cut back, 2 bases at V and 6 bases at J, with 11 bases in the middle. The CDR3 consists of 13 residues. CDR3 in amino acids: CASSLNTGIEQYF. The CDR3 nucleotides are TGTGCCAGCAGCTTAAATACAGGGATCGAGCAGTACTTC. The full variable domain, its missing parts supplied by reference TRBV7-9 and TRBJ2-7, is DTGVSQNPRHKITKRGQNVTFRCDPISEHNRLYWYRQTLGQGPEFLTYFQNEAQLEKSRLLSDRFSAERPKGSFSTLEIQRTEQGDSAMYLCASSLNTGIEQYFGPGTRLTVT.

The CDR3 here is CASSFSASSTDTQYF. CDR3 nucleotide sequence: TGTGCCAGCAGCTTTAGCGCCTCTAGCACAGATACGCAGTATTTT. The V gene is TRBV7-9, the J gene TRBJ2-3; a possible D gene is TRBD2 (5 bases). The CDR3 length is 15 residues. CDR1 and CDR2 from the germline V gene are SEHNR and FQNEAQ (reference sequence). V was trimmed by 3 bases and J by 0 bases, leaving 10 bases between them.

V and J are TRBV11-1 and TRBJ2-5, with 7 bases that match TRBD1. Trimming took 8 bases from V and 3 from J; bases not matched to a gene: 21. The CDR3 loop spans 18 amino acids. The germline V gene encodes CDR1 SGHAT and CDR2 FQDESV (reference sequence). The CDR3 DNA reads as TGTGCCAGCCCCACGAGGGACCTGACAGGGCCGCGGGAAGAGACCCAGTACTTC. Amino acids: CASPTRDLTGPREETQYF.

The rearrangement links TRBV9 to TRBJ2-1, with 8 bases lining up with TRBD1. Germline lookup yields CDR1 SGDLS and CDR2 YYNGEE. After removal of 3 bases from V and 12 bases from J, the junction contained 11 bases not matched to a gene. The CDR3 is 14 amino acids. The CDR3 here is CASSAGQAVEMQFF. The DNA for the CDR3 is TGTGCCAGCAGCGCGGGACAGGCAGTTGAAATGCAGTTCTTC.

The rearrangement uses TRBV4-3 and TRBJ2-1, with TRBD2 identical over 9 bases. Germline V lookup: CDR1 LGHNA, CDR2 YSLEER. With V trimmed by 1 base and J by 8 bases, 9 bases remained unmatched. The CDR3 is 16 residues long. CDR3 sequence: CASSQVVWREGHEQFF. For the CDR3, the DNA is TGCGCCAGCAGCCAAGTTGTCTGGCGGGAGGGACATGAGCAGTTCTTC.

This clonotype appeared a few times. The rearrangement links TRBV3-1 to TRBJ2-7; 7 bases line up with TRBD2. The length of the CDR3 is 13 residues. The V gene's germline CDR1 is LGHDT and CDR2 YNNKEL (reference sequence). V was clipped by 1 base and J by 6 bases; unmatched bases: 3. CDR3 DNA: TGTGCCAGCAGCCAAGGGACTAGAACCGAGCAGTACTTC. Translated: CASSQGTRTEQYF.

CDR3 in DNA: TGTGCCAGCAGCGAAAGCTCCGGGACAACTGAATCCGAGCAGTTCTTC. Residues: CASSESSGTTESEQFF. The V gene is TRBV9, the J gene TRBJ2-1; D is perhaps TRBD1 (6 bases). The CDR3 is 16 residues long. V was cut by 3 bases and J by 10 bases, with 23 bases left in between. The germline V gene has CDR1 SGDLS and CDR2 YYNGEE.

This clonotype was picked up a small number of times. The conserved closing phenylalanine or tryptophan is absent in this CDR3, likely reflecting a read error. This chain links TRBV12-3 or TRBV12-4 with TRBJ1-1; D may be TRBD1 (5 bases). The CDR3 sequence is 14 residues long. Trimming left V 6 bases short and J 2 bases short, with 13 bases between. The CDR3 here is CASSPSRDNTEAFL. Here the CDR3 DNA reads TGTGCCAGCAGCCCGTCGAGGGACAACACTGAAGCTTTCCTT.

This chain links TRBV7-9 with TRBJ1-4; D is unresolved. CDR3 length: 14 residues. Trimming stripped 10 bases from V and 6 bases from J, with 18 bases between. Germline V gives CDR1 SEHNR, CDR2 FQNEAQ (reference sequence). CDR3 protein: CATGQVTPDEKLFF. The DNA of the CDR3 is TGTGCCACCGGGCAGGTGACACCGGATGAAAAACTGTTTTTT. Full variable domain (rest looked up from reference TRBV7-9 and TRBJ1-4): DTGVSQNPRHKITKRGQNVTFRCDPISEHNRLYWYRQTLGQGPEFLTYFQNEAQLEKSRLLSDRFSAERPKGSFSTLEIQRTEQGDSAMYLCATGQVTPDEKLFFGSGTQLSVL.

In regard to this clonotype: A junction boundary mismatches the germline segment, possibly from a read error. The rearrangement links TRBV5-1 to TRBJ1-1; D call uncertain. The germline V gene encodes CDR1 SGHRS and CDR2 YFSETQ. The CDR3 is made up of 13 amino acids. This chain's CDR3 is CASSLAANTEAIF. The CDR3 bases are TGCGCCAGCAGCCTGGCCGCGAACACTGAAGCTATCTTT. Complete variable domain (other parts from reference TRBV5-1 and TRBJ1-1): KAGVTQTPRYLIKTRGQQVTLSCSPISGHRSVSWYQQTPGQGLQFLFEYFSETQRNKGNFPGRFSGRQFSNSRSEMNVSTLELGDSALYLCASSLAANTEAIFGQGTRLTVV.

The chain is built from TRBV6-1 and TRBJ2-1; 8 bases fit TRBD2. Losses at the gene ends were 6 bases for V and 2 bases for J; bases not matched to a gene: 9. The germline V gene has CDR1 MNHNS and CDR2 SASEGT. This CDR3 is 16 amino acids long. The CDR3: CASSFLGLGAYNEQFF. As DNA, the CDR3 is TGTGCCAGCAGCTTTTTGGGACTAGGGGCCTACAATGAGCAGTTCTTC.

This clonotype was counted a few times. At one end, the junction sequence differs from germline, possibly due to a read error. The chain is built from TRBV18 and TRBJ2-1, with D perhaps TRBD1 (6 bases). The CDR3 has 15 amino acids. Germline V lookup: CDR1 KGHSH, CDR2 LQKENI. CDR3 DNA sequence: TGTGCCAGCTCCCCCGGACAGCTCTCCTCCAATGAGCAGTTCTTC. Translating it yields CASSPGQLSSNEQFF. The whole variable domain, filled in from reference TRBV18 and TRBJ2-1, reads NAGVMQNPRHLVRRRGQEARLRCSPMKGHSHVYWYRQLPEEGLKFMVYLQKENIIDESGMPKERFSAEFPKEGPSILRIQQVVRGDSAAYFCASSPGQLSSNEQFFGPGTRLTVL.

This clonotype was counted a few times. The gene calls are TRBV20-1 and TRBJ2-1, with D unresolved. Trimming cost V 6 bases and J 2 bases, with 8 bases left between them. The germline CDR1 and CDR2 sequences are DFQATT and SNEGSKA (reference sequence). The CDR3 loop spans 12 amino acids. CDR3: CSARPPYNEQFF. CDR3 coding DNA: TGCAGTGCCCGCCCGCCCTACAATGAGCAGTTCTTC.

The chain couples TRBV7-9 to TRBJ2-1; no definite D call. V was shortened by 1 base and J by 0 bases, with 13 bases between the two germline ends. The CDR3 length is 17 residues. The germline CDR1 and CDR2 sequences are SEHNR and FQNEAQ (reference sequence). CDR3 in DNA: TGTGCCAGCAGCTTAGGTCGACTGACCCGCTCCTACAATGAGCAGTTCTTC. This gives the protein CASSLGRLTRSYNEQFF.

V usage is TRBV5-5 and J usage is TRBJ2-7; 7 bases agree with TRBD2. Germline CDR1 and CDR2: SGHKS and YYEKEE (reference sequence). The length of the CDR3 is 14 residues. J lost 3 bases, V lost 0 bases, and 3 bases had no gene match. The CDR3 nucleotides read TGTGCCAGCAGCTTGGCTAGCGGCGACTACGAGCAGTACTTC. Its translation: CASSLASGDYEQYF. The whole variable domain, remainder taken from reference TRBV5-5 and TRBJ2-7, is DAGVTQSPTHLIKTRGQQVTLRCSPISGHKSVSWYQQVLGQGPQFIFQYYEKEERGRGNFPDRFSARQFPNYSSELNVNALLLGDSALYLCASSLASGDYEQYFGPGTRLTVT.

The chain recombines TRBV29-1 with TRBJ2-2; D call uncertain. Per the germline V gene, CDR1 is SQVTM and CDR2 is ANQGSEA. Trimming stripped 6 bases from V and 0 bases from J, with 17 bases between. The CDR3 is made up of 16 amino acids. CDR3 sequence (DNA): TGCAGCGTCCCTGGGTCCAGTCGCGCGAACACCGGGGAGCTGTTTTTT. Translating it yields CSVPGSSRANTGELFF.

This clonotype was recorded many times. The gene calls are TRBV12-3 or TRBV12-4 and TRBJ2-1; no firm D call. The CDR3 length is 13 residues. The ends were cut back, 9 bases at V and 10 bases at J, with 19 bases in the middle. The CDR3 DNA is TGTGCCAGTCGTTTAATTGGGCCGCTGGAGCAGTTCTTC. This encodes CASRLIGPLEQFF.

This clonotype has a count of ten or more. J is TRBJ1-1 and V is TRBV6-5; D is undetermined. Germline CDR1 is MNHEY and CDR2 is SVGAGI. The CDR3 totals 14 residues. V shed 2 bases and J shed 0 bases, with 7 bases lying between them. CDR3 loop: CASSYGQLNTEAFF. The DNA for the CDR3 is TGTGCCAGCAGTTACGGTCAGTTGAACACTGAAGCTTTCTTT.